One and the same sample provided the 11 T cell receptor beta chains below, sequenced in a study of OX40 agonist ivuxolimab in advanced cancers. Here immunoSEQ multiplex PCR was the method, and the copy in TCRdb shows in-frame clones only, minus some. Of more than 35,000 clones in the sample, more than 75% are singletons; the top ten hold 15%. Sequences were derived from CD4+ or CD8+ T cells sorted from blood, sampled in a trial of the OX40 agonist ivuxolimab. The source is an adult with an advanced solid tumor such as melanoma, head and neck, liver or kidney cancer.

The chain recombines TRBV7-9 with TRBJ2-1, with 9 bases that match TRBD2. The CDR3 totals 15 residues. Germline assignment: CDR1 SEHNR and CDR2 FQNEAQ (reference sequence). V lost 3 bases, J lost 6 bases, and 6 bases stayed unmatched. DNA for the CDR3: TGTGCCAGCAGCTTGCCGGGACTAGCACTCAATGAGCAGTTCTTC. Its protein is CASSLPGLALNEQFF.

The CDR3 loop reads CASTGQGNTGELFF. In DNA, the CDR3 is TGTGCCAGTACGGGACAGGGCAACACCGGGGAGCTGTTTTTT. The chain carries TRBV19 and TRBJ2-2; 9 positions match TRBD1. The CDR3 runs 14 residues. V lost 7 bases, J lost 2 bases, and 2 bases stayed unmatched. Germline CDR1 reads LNHDA; CDR2 reads SQIVND (reference sequence).

The rearrangement joins TRBV11-2 to TRBJ2-2; no clear D gene. The germline gives CDR1 SGHAT, CDR2 FQNNGV. Trimming removed 8 bases from V and 2 bases from J, with 15 bases in between. The CDR3 runs 15 residues. The DNA of the CDR3 is TGTGCCAGCCGTACTCATCAAGGAAACACCGGGGAGCTGTTTTTT. As protein: CASRTHQGNTGELFF.

This clone was detected a few times. This sequence joins TRBV25-1 and TRBJ2-3, with 9 bases aligning to TRBD2. CDR3 length equals 18 residues. Germline loops: CDR1 MGHDK, CDR2 SYGVNS. Germline trimming cut 4 bases from V and 5 bases from J; bases unmatched to any gene: 16. As DNA, the CDR3 is TGTGCCAGCAGTGGGGCTAGCGGGACGACCGTCTTTGAAGATACGCAGTATTTT. Translating gives CASSGASGTTVFEDTQYF.

The chain carries TRBV28 and TRBJ1-5, with D tentatively TRBD1 (6 bases). This CDR3 is built from 14 residues. V was shortened by 6 bases and J by 6 bases, with 15 bases between the two germline ends. Germline V gene data show CDR1 as MDHEN and CDR2 as SYDVKM. This CDR3 is CASRATGTPQPQHF. Here the CDR3 DNA reads TGTGCCAGCAGAGCCACAGGGACCCCTCAGCCCCAGCATTTT.

The chain carries TRBV28 and TRBJ2-5, with 7 nucleotides matching TRBD2. V gave up 1 base and J gave up 5 bases; unmatched junction bases: 7. The CDR3 length is 15 residues. The germline V gene encodes CDR1 MDHEN and CDR2 SYDVKM. CDR3 amino acids: CASSLLGRAYETQYF. The CDR3 coding sequence is TGTGCCAGCAGTTTATTGGGGAGGGCGTACGAGACCCAGTACTTC.

The genes are TRBV5-1 and TRBJ2-5, with 7 nucleotides matching TRBD1. The CDR3 is 14 residues long. Germline values: CDR1 SGHRS, CDR2 YFSETQ. V trimming: 4 bases; J trimming: 5 bases; junction bases outside the gene matches: 8. CDR3 sequence: CASSGQVGVETQYF. CDR3 nucleotide sequence: TGCGCCAGCAGCGGACAGGTGGGGGTGGAGACCCAGTACTTC.

V and J are TRBV27 and TRBJ2-1; D may correspond to TRBD1 or TRBD2 (5 bases each). Trimming shortened V by 8 bases and J by 0 bases, and 11 bases separated the two germline ends. This CDR3 has 14 amino acids. CDR1 and CDR2 from the germline V gene are MNHEY and SMNVEV (reference sequence). The CDR3 loop is CASSGQSSYNEQFF. Written as DNA, the CDR3 is TGTGCCAGCTCGGGGCAGAGCTCCTACAATGAGCAGTTCTTC.

This clone was seen a few times. The rearrangement joins TRBV5-6 to TRBJ1-1, with 8 bases identical to TRBD1. CDR3 length: 18 amino acids. Germline trimming cut 5 bases from V and 1 base from J; bases unmatched to any gene: 16. Per germline, CDR1 SGHDT and CDR2 YYEEEE. The CDR3 sequence is CASREYGRTGPQNTEAFF. In DNA, the CDR3 is TGTGCCAGCAGGGAGTATGGTCGGACAGGGCCTCAGAACACTGAAGCTTTCTTT.

The chain has TRBV7-2 and TRBJ2-3; 7 bases are shared with TRBD2. The germline CDR1 and CDR2 sequences are SGHTA and FQGNSA. The V gene end was trimmed by 8 bases and the J gene end by 0 bases; junction bases not matched to a gene: 2. This CDR3 has 13 residues. CDR3 coding DNA: TGTGCCAGCCGAGCGGGGAGCACAGATACGCAGTATTTT. This gives the protein CASRAGSTDTQYF. The full variable domain, completed using reference TRBV7-2 and TRBJ2-3, is GAGVSQSPSNKVTEKGKDVELRCDPISGHTALYWYRQSLGQGLEFLIYFQGNSAPDKSGLPSDRFSAERTGGSVSTLTIQRTQQEDSAVYLCASRAGSTDTQYFGPGTRLTVL.

This clone was counted a single time. The chain links TRBV28 to TRBJ1-5, with a tentative D call TRBD1 (5 bases). V lost 3 bases and J 2 bases, leaving 8 bases between the germline ends. The CDR3 contains 14 residues. The germline V gene has CDR1 MDHEN and CDR2 SYDVKM. CDR3: CASSFDRGNQPQHF. In DNA form, the CDR3 reads TGTGCCAGCAGTTTTGACAGAGGCAATCAGCCCCAGCATTTT. Full variable domain (rest looked up from reference TRBV28 and TRBJ1-5): DVKVTQSSRYLVKRTGEKVFLECVQDMDHENMFWYRQDPGLGLRLIYFSYDVKMKEKGDIPEGYSVSREKKERFSLILESASTNQTSMYLCASSFDRGNQPQHFGDGTRLSIL.